These T cell receptor beta chains were read from a single sample in a study of shared clonotypes between healthy human individuals. This table comes from immunoSEQ multiplex PCR, and its TCRdb copy is limited to in-frame clones, with some not included. The sample has about 2 million clones; 85% to 95% are singletons. Sample: naive CD4+ T cells sorted from blood. These receptor sequences come from a man younger than 35 in good health. Both conserved end residues are part of each CDR3. A D gene is named only where the DNA matches it firmly. A row's size may be missing; if present it is once, few, many or a size class.

.	TRBV12-5	TRBJ2-3	.	TGTGCTAGTGGTTTGGTAAAGGGCGGGGATACGCAGTATTTT	CASGLVKGGDTQYF
.	TRBV28	TRBJ1-2	.	TGTGCCAGCTTAGGACTTAACTATGGCTACACCTTC	CASLGLNYGYTF
TRBD1	TRBV6-1	TRBJ1-4	.	TGTGCCAGCAGTCAGACAGGGGCCGATGAAAAACTGTTTTTT	CASSQTGADEKLFF
.	TRBV7-9	TRBJ2-1	.	TGTGCCAGCGGGACTTTCCGGGGGAATGAGCAGTTCTTC	CASGTFRGNEQFF
.	TRBV5-1	TRBJ2-7	.	TGCGCCAGCAGCCGCGGCGAGTCAAGACAGGTCACCTACGAGCAGTACTTC	CASSRGESRQVTYEQYF
.	TRBV19	TRBJ1-1	.	TGTGCCAGTAGTACAAACAGGTTGAACACTGAAGCTTTCTTT	CASSTNRLNTEAFF
.	TRBV6-5	TRBJ2-7	.	TGTGCCAGCAGTCACAGGGAAAACTACGAGCAGTACTTC	CASSHRENYEQYF
TRBD1	TRBV4-3	TRBJ2-5	.	TGCGCCAGCAGCCAAGTAGGCACAGGGGAAGAGACCCAGTACTTC	CASSQVGTGEETQYF
.	TRBV25-1	TRBJ2-1	.	TGTGCCAGCAGTGGCAGGGCTTGGAGCTCCTACAATGAGCAGTTCTTC	CASSGRAWSSYNEQFF
TRBD1	TRBV27	TRBJ2-7	.	TGTGCCAGCAGTGCCGGACAGGGGTACGAGCAGTACTTC	CASSAGQGYEQYF
.	TRBV28	TRBJ1-3	.	TGTGCCAGCAGTTTCCCGAACAGGGTTTCTGGAAACACCATATATTTT	CASSFPNRVSGNTIYF
TRBD1	TRBV18	TRBJ1-3	.	TGTGCCAGCTCAGATGACAGGGCTGGAAACACCATATATTTT	CASSDDRAGNTIYF
.	TRBV27	TRBJ1-6	.	TGTGCCAGCAGTTTAGGCGGTTCCTATAATTCACCCCTCCACTTT	CASSLGGSYNSPLHF
.	TRBV18	TRBJ2-7	.	TGTGCCAGCTCACTAAGAAACTCCTACGAGCAGTACTTC	CASSLRNSYEQYF
.	TRBV18	TRBJ1-1	.	TGTGCCAGCTCACGGGATCAGAACACTGAAGCTTTCTTT	CASSRDQNTEAFF
.	TRBV10-3	TRBJ2-7	.	TGTGCCATCAGTGGGACGACGACCTTGGGCTCCTACGAGCAGTACTTC	CAISGTTTLGSYEQYF
.	TRBV5-6	TRBJ2-5	.	TGTGCCAGCAGCCCCCGTCTGGGGCACTCGGAGACCCAGTACTTC	CASSPRLGHSETQYF
.	TRBV5-4	TRBJ2-1	.	TGTGCCAGCAGCTTCAGCATTTACAATGAGCAGTTCTTC	CASSFSIYNEQFF
TRBD1	TRBV6-1	TRBJ1-5	.	TGTGCCAGCAGTGACGGGACAGGGGGCGCAGGGGAAAGCAATCAGCCCCAGCATTTT	CASSDGTGGAGESNQPQHF
.	TRBV7-2	TRBJ2-5	once	TGTGCCAGCAGCTCCCCCGGGCGAACAGAGACCCAGTACTTC	CASSSPGRTETQYF
.	TRBV5-8	TRBJ2-7	.	TGTGCCAGCAGCTTGGGGGACACCTACGAGCAGTACTTC	CASSLGDTYEQYF
.	TRBV27	TRBJ1-2	.	TGTGCCAGCAGTTTAGCGGGGACCGGCTACACCTTC	CASSLAGTGYTF
.	TRBV7-9	TRBJ1-2	.	TGTGCCAGCACCCTGAGGACAGAGTCCTATGGCTACACCTTC	CASTLRTESYGYTF
.	TRBV5-1	TRBJ2-7	.	TGCGCCAGCAGCTTGGGCGGGACCCGTCTAGATGAGCAGTACTTC	CASSLGGTRLDEQYF
.	TRBV9	TRBJ1-5	few	TGTGCCAGCAGCGTAGGCGGGAATAGCAATCAGCCCCAGCATTTT	CASSVGGNSNQPQHF
TRBD1	TRBV7-2	TRBJ2-5	.	TGTGCCAGCAGCTTAGTTCCCCGGGACAGGGGGCGGGAGACCCAGTACTTC	CASSLVPRDRGRETQYF
.	TRBV30	TRBJ2-7	.	TGTGCCTGGAGTGTACCTCCTCGGACAGAACTACGACCGCAGTACTTC	CAWSVPPRTELRPQYF
.	TRBV6-9	TRBJ1-3	.	TGTGCCACTGGGGGAAGGGGCTCCGGAAACACCATATATTTT	CATGGRGSGNTIYF
TRBD1	TRBV4-1	TRBJ2-7	.	TGCGCCAGCAGCCTCGGGACAGGGATACATCACGAGCAGTACTTC	CASSLGTGIHHEQYF
TRBD1	TRBV5-6	TRBJ1-2	.	TGTGCCAGCAGCTTGGGGGGGACAGCCCTCTATGCTGGCTACACCTTC	CASSLGGTALYAGYTF
TRBD1	TRBV2	TRBJ1-4	.	TGTGCCAGCAGTGGGACAGGGAAGGAAAAACTGTTTTTT	CASSGTGKEKLFF
.	TRBV5-4	TRBJ1-1	.	TGTGCCAGCAGCTTACCTCGAGGGGGGACCACTGAAGCTTTCTTT	CASSLPRGGTTEAFF
.	TRBV11-2	TRBJ1-1	.	TGTGCCAGCAGCTTAGCGGGTGGGCAGATGAACACTGAAGCTTTCTTT	CASSLAGGQMNTEAFF
.	TRBV7-8	TRBJ1-1	many	TGTGCCAGCAGCTTCGTTGGAACTGAAGCTTTCTTT	CASSFVGTEAFF
TRBD1	TRBV28	TRBJ2-7	.	TGTGCCAGCACAGGGACAGGGGAGAACGAGCAGTACTTC	CASTGTGENEQYF
.	TRBV30	TRBJ1-1	.	TGTGCCTGGAGTCAGGGGAAGGGGACTGAAGCTTTCTTT	CAWSQGKGTEAFF
.	TRBV6-1	TRBJ1-3	.	TGTGCCAGCAGTGAAGTTTGGGGAAACACCATATATTTT	CASSEVWGNTIYF
.	TRBV5-1	TRBJ2-1	.	TGCGCCAGCAGCTTGGAGGCATACAATGAGCAGTTCTTC	CASSLEAYNEQFF
TRBD1	TRBV2	TRBJ1-5	.	TGTGCCAGCAGTCAAAGGGGGCTTAGCAATCAGCCCCAGCATTTT	CASSQRGLSNQPQHF
.	TRBV10-2	TRBJ2-7	.	TGCGCCAGCAACCCCACAGGCTCCTACGAGCAGTACTTC	CASNPTGSYEQYF
TRBD1	TRBV7-3	TRBJ1-2	.	TGTGCCAGCAGCTCAAGTGAGGACAGGCTTAACTATGGCTACACCTTC	CASSSSEDRLNYGYTF
.	TRBV7-9	TRBJ2-2	.	TGTGCCAGCAGCTTCGCTTTGGGAATTACAGGGTCACTGTTTTTT	CASSFALGITGSLFF
.	TRBV14	TRBJ2-2	.	TGTGCCAGCAGCCCCCACTTCGGGGAGACGAACACCGGGGAGCTGTTTTTT	CASSPHFGETNTGELFF
TRBD1	TRBV11-1	TRBJ2-5	once	TGTGCCAGCACCCCTCTGCACAGGGGAAGGGAGACCCAGTACTTC	CASTPLHRGRETQYF
.	TRBV13	TRBJ2-7	many	TGTGCCAGCAGCAGGAACAGGGATAACGAGCAGTACTTC	CASSRNRDNEQYF
.	TRBV7-9	TRBJ1-5	few	TGTGCCAGCAGCTGGGGCGGGGAGGGTCAGCCCCAGCATTTT	CASSWGGEGQPQHF
TRBD2	TRBV29-1	TRBJ2-3	.	TGCAGCGTAACCCCGGGACTACAAACAGATACGCAGTATTTT	CSVTPGLQTDTQYF
.	TRBV7-2	TRBJ2-1	.	TGTGCCAGCAGCTTAGCCCCAGCGGTAAGCGAGCAGTTCTTC	CASSLAPAVSEQFF
.	TRBV30	TRBJ2-3	.	TGTGCCTGGAGTTATGGTAGCACAGATACGCAGTATTTT	CAWSYGSTDTQYF
.	TRBV7-8	TRBJ1-2	.	TGTGCCAGCAAGAAGAGCGTGGGGGAAGGTAGCCGCTACACCTTC	CASKKSVGEGSRYTF
.	TRBV28	TRBJ2-1	.	TGTGCCAGCAGTTTGCGCCCGAACTCCTACAATGAGCAGTTCTTC	CASSLRPNSYNEQFF
TRBD2	TRBV7-9	TRBJ2-5	.	TGTGCCAGCAGCTCAGGGCGGGAGAGGGGAAAGACCCAGTACTTC	CASSSGRERGKTQYF
TRBD1	TRBV6-5	TRBJ1-5	.	TGTGCCAGCAGGAGGGGGCACAATCAGCCCCAGCATTTT	CASRRGHNQPQHF
.	TRBV6-5	TRBJ1-2	.	TGTGCCAGCAGACGGAGCCCGATTGATGGCTACACCTTC	CASRRSPIDGYTF
.	TRBV19	TRBJ1-2	.	TGTGCCAGTAGTTGGGGGCGCGACTATGGCTACACCTTC	CASSWGRDYGYTF
.	TRBV10-1	TRBJ2-5	.	TGCGCCAGCCCGGAAAATATCCAAGAGACCCAGTACTTC	CASPENIQETQYF